The present T cell receptor beta chain was sequenced within a study of blood T cell repertoires in COVID-19. Study-level background: The samples span acute and convalescent COVID-19 from the United States, Italy and Spain.

Recruited during active infection, patients (from Seattle) were subsequently followed longitudinally. As originally analysed: Reference gene primer amplification yielded estimated nucleated cell counts. Sequencing was performed with immunoSEQ multiplex PCR; in TCRdb, only in-frame clones are kept and a portion is missing. V and J calls and clone size are those listed in that table; D and trimming were worked out from the DNA. The sample lists around 400,000 clones; 70% to 90% were seen once. This CDR3 spans 13 amino acids. V was cut by 3 bases and J by 4 bases, with 10 bases left in between. Germline V gene sequence: CDR1 MNHNS, CDR2 SASEGT.

The TCR sequence derives from an older woman with COVID-19, enrolled during active disease. Sequencing was carried out using peripheral blood. This chain connects TRBV6-1 to TRBJ2-7, with D perhaps TRBD1 (5 bases). CDR3 sequence: CASSDRTTYEQYF. The CDR3 coding sequence is TGTGCCAGCAGTGACCGGACAACATACGAGCAGTACTTC.